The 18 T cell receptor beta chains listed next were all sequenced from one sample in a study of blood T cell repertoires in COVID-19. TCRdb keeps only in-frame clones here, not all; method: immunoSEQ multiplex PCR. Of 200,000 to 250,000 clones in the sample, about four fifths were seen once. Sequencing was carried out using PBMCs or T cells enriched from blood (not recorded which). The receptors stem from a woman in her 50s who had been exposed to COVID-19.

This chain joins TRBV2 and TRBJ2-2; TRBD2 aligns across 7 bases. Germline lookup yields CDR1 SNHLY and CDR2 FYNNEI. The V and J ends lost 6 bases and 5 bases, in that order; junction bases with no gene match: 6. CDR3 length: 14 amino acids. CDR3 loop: CASRGGAGTGELFF. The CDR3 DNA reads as TGTGCCAGCAGGGGAGGGGCTGGTACCGGGGAGCTGTTTTTT.

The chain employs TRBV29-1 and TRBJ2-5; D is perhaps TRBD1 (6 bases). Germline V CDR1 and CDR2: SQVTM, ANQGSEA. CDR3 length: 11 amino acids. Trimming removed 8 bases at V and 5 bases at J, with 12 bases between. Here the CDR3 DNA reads TGCAGCTCCCACAGGGAGGAGACCCAGTACTTC. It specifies CSSHREETQYF. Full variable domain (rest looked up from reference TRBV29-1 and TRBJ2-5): SAVISQKPSRDICQRGTSLTIQCQVDSQVTMMFWYRQQPGQSLTLIATANQGSEATYESGFVIDKFPISRPNLTFSTLTVSNMSPEDSSIYLCSSHREETQYFGPGTRLLVL.

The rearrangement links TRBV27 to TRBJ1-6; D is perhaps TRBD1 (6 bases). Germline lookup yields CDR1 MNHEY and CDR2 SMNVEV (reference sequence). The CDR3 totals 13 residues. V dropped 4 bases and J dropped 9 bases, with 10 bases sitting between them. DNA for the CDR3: TGTGCCAGCAGTTCCAGAGGGGGTTCACCCCTCCACTTT. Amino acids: CASSSRGGSPLHF.

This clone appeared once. The CDR3 sequence is CASSQNTEAFF. In DNA form, the CDR3 reads TGTGCCAGCAGTCAGAATACTGAAGCTTTCTTT. The chain links TRBV2 to TRBJ1-1; D not certain. This CDR3 contains 11 residues. The V end lost 5 bases, the J end lost 5 bases, and 6 bases lay between the germline ends. The germline V gene has CDR1 SNHLY and CDR2 FYNNEI. Based on the CDR3 plus reference TRBV2 and TRBJ1-1, the full variable domain is EPEVTQTPSHQVTQMGQEVILRCVPISNHLYFYWYRQILGQKVEFLVSFYNNEISEKSEIFDDQFSVERPDGSNFTLKIRSTKLEDSAMYFCASSQNTEAFFGQGTRLTVV.

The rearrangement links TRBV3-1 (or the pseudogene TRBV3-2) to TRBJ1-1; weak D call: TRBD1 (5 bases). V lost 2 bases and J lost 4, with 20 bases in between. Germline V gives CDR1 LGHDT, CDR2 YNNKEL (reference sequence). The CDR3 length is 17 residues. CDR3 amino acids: CASSQQLRQSRFTEAFF. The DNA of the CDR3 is TGTGCCAGCAGCCAACAGCTGCGACAGTCCCGATTCACTGAAGCTTTCTTT.

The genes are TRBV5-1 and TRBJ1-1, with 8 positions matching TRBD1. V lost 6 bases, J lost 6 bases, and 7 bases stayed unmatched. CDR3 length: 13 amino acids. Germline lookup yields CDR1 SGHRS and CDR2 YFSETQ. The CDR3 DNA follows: TGCGCCAGCACCGTAAACAGGGGGGCTGAAGCTTTCTTT. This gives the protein CASTVNRGAEAFF.

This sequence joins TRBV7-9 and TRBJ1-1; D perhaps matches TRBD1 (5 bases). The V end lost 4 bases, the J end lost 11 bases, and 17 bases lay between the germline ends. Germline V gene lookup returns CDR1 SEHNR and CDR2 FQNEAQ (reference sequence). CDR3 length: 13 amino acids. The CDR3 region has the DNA TGTGCCAGCAGCTATGGACAACTCAACGATGCTTTCTTT. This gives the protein CASSYGQLNDAFF. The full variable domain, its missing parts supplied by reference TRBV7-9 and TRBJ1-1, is DTGVSQNPRHKITKRGQNVTFRCDPISEHNRLYWYRQTLGQGPEFLTYFQNEAQLEKSRLLSDRFSAERPKGSFSTLEIQRTEQGDSAMYLCASSYGQLNDAFFGQGTRLTVV.

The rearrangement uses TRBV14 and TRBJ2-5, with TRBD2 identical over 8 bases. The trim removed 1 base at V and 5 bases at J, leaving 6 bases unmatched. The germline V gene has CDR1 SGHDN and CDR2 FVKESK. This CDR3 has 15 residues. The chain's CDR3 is CASSQALAGFETQYF. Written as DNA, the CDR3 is TGTGCCAGCAGCCAAGCGCTAGCGGGTTTTGAGACCCAGTACTTC.

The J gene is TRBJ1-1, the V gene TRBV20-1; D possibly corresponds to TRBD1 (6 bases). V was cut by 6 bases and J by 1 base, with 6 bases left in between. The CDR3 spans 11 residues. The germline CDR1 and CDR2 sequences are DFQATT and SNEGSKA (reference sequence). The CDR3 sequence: CSAGGNTEAFF. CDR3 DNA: TGCAGTGCAGGGGGGAACACTGAAGCTTTCTTT.

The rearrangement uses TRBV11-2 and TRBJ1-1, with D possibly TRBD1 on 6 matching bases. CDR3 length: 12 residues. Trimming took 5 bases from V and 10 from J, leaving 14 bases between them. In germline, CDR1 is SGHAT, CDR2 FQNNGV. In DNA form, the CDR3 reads TGTGCCAGCAGCGGCGGGGGGGCTCGAGCTTTCTTT. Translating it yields CASSGGGARAFF.

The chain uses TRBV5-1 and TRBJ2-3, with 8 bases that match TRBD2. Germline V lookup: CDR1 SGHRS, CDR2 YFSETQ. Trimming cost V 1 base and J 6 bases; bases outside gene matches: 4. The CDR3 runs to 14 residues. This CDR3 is CASSLSSGDDTQYF. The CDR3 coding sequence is TGCGCCAGCAGCTTGAGTAGCGGGGATGATACGCAGTATTTT. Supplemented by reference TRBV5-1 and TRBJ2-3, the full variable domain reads KAGVTQTPRYLIKTRGQQVTLSCSPISGHRSVSWYQQTPGQGLQFLFEYFSETQRNKGNFPGRFSGRQFSNSRSEMNVSTLELGDSALYLCASSLSSGDDTQYFGPGTRLTVL.

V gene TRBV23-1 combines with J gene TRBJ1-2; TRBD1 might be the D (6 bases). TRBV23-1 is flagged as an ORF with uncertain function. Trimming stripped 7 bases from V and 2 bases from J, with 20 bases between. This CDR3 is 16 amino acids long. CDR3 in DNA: TGCGCCAGCACCCACCACAGGGACCCGATAAACTATGGCTACACCTTC. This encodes CASTHHRDPINYGYTF.

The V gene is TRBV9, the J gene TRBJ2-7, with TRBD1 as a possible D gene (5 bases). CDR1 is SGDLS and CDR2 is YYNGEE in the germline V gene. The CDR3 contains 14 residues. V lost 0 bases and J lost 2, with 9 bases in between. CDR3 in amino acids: CASSVGSGTYEQYF. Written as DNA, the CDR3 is TGTGCCAGCAGCGTAGGGTCAGGGACCTACGAGCAGTACTTC. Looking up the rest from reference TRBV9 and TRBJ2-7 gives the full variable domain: DSGVTQTPKHLITATGQRVTLRCSPRSGDLSVYWYQQSLDQGLQFLIQYYNGEERAKGNILERFSAQQFPDLHSELNLSSLELGDSALYFCASSVGSGTYEQYFGPGTRLTVT.

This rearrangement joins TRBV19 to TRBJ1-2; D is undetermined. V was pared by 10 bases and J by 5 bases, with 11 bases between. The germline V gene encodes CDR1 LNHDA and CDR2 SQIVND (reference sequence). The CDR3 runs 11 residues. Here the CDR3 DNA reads TGTGCCACCAGACTCGGGTATGGCTACACCTTC. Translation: CATRLGYGYTF. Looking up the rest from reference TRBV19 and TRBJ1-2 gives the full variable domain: DGGITQSPKYLFRKEGQNVTLSCEQNLNHDAMYWYRQDPGQGLRLIYYSQIVNDFQKGDIAEGYSVSREKKESFPLTVTSAQKNPTAFYLCATRLGYGYTFGSGTRLTVV.

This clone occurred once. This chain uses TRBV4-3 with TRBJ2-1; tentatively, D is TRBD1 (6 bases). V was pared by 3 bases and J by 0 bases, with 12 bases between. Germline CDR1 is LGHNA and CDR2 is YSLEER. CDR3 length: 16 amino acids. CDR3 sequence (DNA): TGCGCCAGCAGCCAGATCGGACAGAGCTCCTACAATGAGCAGTTCTTC. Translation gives CASSQIGQSSYNEQFF.

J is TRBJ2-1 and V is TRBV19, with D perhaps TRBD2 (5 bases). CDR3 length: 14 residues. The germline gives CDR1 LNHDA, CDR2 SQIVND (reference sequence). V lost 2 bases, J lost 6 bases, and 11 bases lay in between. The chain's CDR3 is CASSIRGPGNEQFF. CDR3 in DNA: TGTGCCAGTAGTATACGAGGGCCCGGCAATGAGCAGTTCTTC.

CDR3 residues: CAGKQQGGGGYTF. DNA of the CDR3: TGCGCCGGGAAACAGCAGGGGGGAGGTGGCTACACCTTC. The chain couples TRBV10-2 to TRBJ1-2; the match to TRBD1 covers 7 bases. After removal of 11 bases from V and 7 bases from J, the junction contained 13 bases not matched to a gene. The CDR3 has 13 residues. The germline gives CDR1 WSHSY, CDR2 SAAADI.

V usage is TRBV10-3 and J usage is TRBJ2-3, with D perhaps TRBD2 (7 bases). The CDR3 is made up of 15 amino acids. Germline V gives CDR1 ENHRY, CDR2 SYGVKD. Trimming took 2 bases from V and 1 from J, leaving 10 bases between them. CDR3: CAISERGGGTDTQYF. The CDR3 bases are TGTGCCATCAGTGAGAGGGGGGGAGGCACAGATACGCAGTATTTT.